The 17 T cell receptor beta chains reported below all come from one sample, sequenced in a study of blood T cells in healthy people across ages. A second PCR of 7 to 11 cycles used a sample-barcoded 5' primer and a J-beta primer mix. MiXCR, applied by TCRdb to the 5' RACE reads, yields one record per CDR3 protein. Of 600,000 to 1,000,000 distinct CDR3 sequences in the sample, about 62% are singletons; the top ten hold approximately 23%. What was sequenced was blood. The receptors derive from a man in his thirties or forties in good health.

The chain is built from TRBV7-9 and TRBJ1-2; TRBD1 agrees at 9 bases. This CDR3 region has 13 residues. Germline trimming cut 6 bases from V and 6 bases from J; bases unmatched to any gene: 5. Germline V gene data show CDR1 as SEHNR and CDR2 as FQNEAQ (reference sequence). The CDR3 nucleotides are TGTGCCAGCAGAGCCGGGACAGGGAATGGCTACACCTTC. Residues: CASRAGTGNGYTF.

The table lists this clonotype with a few counts. The chain carries TRBV20-1 and TRBJ2-3, with D hard to call. This CDR3 is built from 11 residues. Germline lookup yields CDR1 DFQATT and CDR2 SNEGSKA (reference sequence). With 0 bases removed from V and 8 bases from J, the gap between germline ends came to 6 bases. The CDR3 sequence: CSARDLVTQYF. The CDR3 DNA is TGCAGTGCTAGAGATCTCGTTACGCAGTATTTT.

The chain combines TRBV29-1 with TRBJ2-4; TRBD1 is a possible D gene (5 bases). The DNA end is a closer match to TRBJ2-7, so the J assignment may be wrong. The germline V gene encodes CDR1 SQVTM and CDR2 ANQGSEA. The CDR3 is 14 residues long. The CDR3 DNA follows: TGCAGCGTTTGCTTTCCTAGGGGCCCCTACGAGCAGTACTTC. Translation gives CSVCFPRGPYEQYF.

The chain is built from TRBV25-1 and TRBJ1-1; 11 bases line up with TRBD1. Per the germline V gene, CDR1 is MGHDK and CDR2 is SYGVNS. The J segment lost 3 bases and the V segment lost 8 bases, leaving 8 bases of the junction unmatched. The CDR3 length is 15 residues. The CDR3 loop is CASARDRGEDTEAFF. CDR3 nucleotide sequence: TGTGCCAGCGCAAGGGACAGGGGGGAGGACACTGAAGCTTTCTTT.

The chain recombines TRBV20-1 with TRBJ2-3; perhaps TRBD2 as D (5 bases). Germline V CDR1 and CDR2: DFQATT, SNEGSKA (reference sequence). The CDR3 totals 14 residues. V shed 6 bases and J shed 3 bases, with 16 bases lying between them. The CDR3 region is CSAPTRPGTDTQYF. The CDR3 DNA follows: TGCAGTGCCCCGACGCGGCCGGGAACAGATACGCAGTATTTT.

J is TRBJ1-5 and V is TRBV20-1; the D is unclear. CDR1 is DFQATT, CDR2 SNEGSKA, per germline (reference sequence). V lost 0 bases and J 4 bases, leaving 10 bases between the germline ends. This CDR3 contains 14 residues. Written as DNA, the CDR3 is TGCAGTGCTAGAGAAGCCAGCCAAAATCAGCCCCAGCATTTT. As protein: CSAREASQNQPQHF.

The CDR3, as DNA: TGCAGTGCTGGTGGACTAGCGGGAGTTGATGAGCAGTACTTC. Protein sequence: CSAGGLAGVDEQYF. This sequence joins TRBV20-1 and TRBJ2-5; 13 bases agree with TRBD2. Germline CDR1 reads DFQATT; CDR2 reads SNEGSKA (reference sequence). The CDR3 totals 14 residues. J lost 11 bases, V lost 5 bases, and 11 bases had no gene match.

The rearrangement joins TRBV4-3 to TRBJ2-1, with D perhaps matching TRBD1 (6 bases). Trimming removed 0 bases at V and 15 bases at J, with 15 bases between. Germline V CDR1 and CDR2: LGHNA, YSLEER. The CDR3 is 13 residues long. CDR3 loop: CASSQEIGQRLFF. The CDR3, as DNA: TGCGCCAGCAGCCAAGAAATTGGACAGCGCCTGTTCTTC.

The chain is built from TRBV6-5 and TRBJ2-1, with D tentatively TRBD1 (6 bases). The J call may be faulty, since TRBJ1-2 better matches the DNA end. CDR3 length equals 14 residues. In germline, CDR1 is MNHEY, CDR2 SVGAGI. Here the CDR3 reads CASSDRGGLGRYTF. DNA of the CDR3: TGTGCCAGCAGCGACCGGGGGGGCCTAGGACGCTACACCTTC.

The chain links TRBV12-5 to TRBJ2-5; 8 bases are shared with TRBD1. The DNA end lines up better with TRBJ2-7; the J call may be wrong. This CDR3 region has 15 residues. CDR1 is LGHNT and CDR2 is FRNRAP in the germline V gene. CDR3 nucleotides: TGTGCTAGTGGTTTGGTAACGACAGGGGTCAACGAGCAGTACTTC. It is translated as CASGLVTTGVNEQYF.

V is TRBV29-1 and J is TRBJ2-1; D not resolved. V dropped 2 bases and J dropped 6 bases, with 11 bases sitting between them. CDR3 length equals 13 residues. In germline, CDR1 is SQVTM, CDR2 ANQGSEA. This chain's CDR3 is CSVERSLGNEQFF. The CDR3 nucleotides read TGCAGCGTTGAACGCTCCCTGGGCAATGAGCAGTTCTTC.

This clonotype turned up a few times. The chain combines TRBV7-2 with TRBJ2-7, with 11 bases that match TRBD2. CDR1 SGHTA and CDR2 FQGNSA come from the germline V gene. The junction had 5 bases not matched to a gene; V was cut back by 5 bases and J by 2 bases. This CDR3 has 15 amino acids. CDR3 in DNA: TGTGCCAGCAGCCCCCCTAGCGGGGGGACCTACGAGCAGTACTTC. It translates to CASSPPSGGTYEQYF.

V is TRBV3-1 and J is TRBJ2-5, with D maybe TRBD2 (5 bases). Trimming cost V 0 bases and J 4 bases, with 15 bases left between them. Germline loops: CDR1 LGHDT, CDR2 YNNKEL (reference sequence). The CDR3 runs 16 residues. The CDR3 sequence: CASSQDPVLAIETQYF. The CDR3 DNA follows: TGTGCCAGCAGCCAAGATCCGGTTCTAGCAATAGAGACCCAGTACTTC.

Comments on this clonotype: Relative to the germline gene, one junction end is altered; a read error may explain this. The V call is TRBV6-2 or TRBV6-3, the J call TRBJ1-5; TRBD1 might be the D (5 bases). This CDR3 is built from 15 residues. Germline V gene lookup returns CDR1 MNHEY and CDR2 SVGEGT. CDR3 sequence reads: CAGRWDWNSNQPQHF. DNA of the CDR3: TGTGCCGGCAGATGGGACTGGAATAGCAATCAGCCCCAGCATTTT.

CDR3 DNA: TGCGCCAGCAGCTCCATGACCGGGGAGCTGTTTTTT. Translation gives CASSSMTGELFF. The chain combines TRBV5-1 with TRBJ2-2; no clear D gene. This CDR3 contains 12 residues. Germline V lookup: CDR1 SGHRS, CDR2 YFSETQ. V was shortened by 3 bases and J by 5 bases, with 5 bases between the two germline ends.

The chain uses TRBV10-3 and TRBJ2-7; 9 positions agree with TRBD2. Germline-derived CDR1 and CDR2 are ENHRY and SYGVKD. The V segment lost 4 bases and the J segment 0 bases; nucleotides outside the gene matches: 4. The CDR3 sequence is 15 residues long. The CDR3 is CAISGVAGASYEQYF. CDR3 nucleotide sequence: TGTGCCATCAGTGGGGTAGCGGGAGCCTCCTACGAGCAGTACTTC.

This chain uses TRBV11-1 with TRBJ2-5, with D tentatively TRBD2 (7 bases). The germline V gene encodes CDR1 SGHAT and CDR2 FQDESV (reference sequence). V lost 2 bases and J lost 4, with 38 bases in between. This CDR3 is built from 23 residues. The CDR3 here is CASSLRGRAGATSLGHARETQYF. In DNA form, the CDR3 reads TGTGCCAGCAGCTTAAGGGGTCGCGCAGGGGCGACTAGCCTTGGACATGCCCGAGAGACCCAGTACTTC.